The clone carrying this TCR beta chain occurred once. This entry is derived from a study of cytotoxic CD8 clonotypes in ibrutinib-treated CLL. Sequencing used immunoSEQ multiplex PCR; TCRdb keeps in-frame clones, though not all of them. Of around 29,000 clones listed, approximately 68% are singletons. This CDR3 comprises 13 residues. Germline CDR1 reads MNHNS; CDR2 reads SASEGT. The ends were cut back, 4 bases at V and 2 bases at J, with 9 bases in the middle. This receptor was obtained from a human donor with chronic lymphocytic leukemia. Sample: PBMCs, taken after 24 months of ibrutinib treatment. V and J are TRBV6-1 and TRBJ2-7, with TRBD2 as a possible D gene (6 bases). The DNA for the CDR3 is TGTGCCAGCAGTGGTAGCGGAACCTACGAGCAGTACTTC. Protein sequence: CASSGSGTYEQYF.